This record concerns one T cell receptor beta chain sequence. Its target is unknown. Trimming shortened V by 0 bases and J by 4 bases, and 16 bases separated the two germline ends. The CDR3 is made up of 16 amino acids. Germline lookup yields CDR1 SGDLS and CDR2 YYNGEE. The data derive from a study of T cell responses to AZD1222 COVID-19 vaccine. General study points: Only a handful of AZD1222 recipients were seropositive at baseline. Donors in the cohort were predominantly white British and more often female, and clonal diversity was possibly underestimated. Scientists sampled the repertoires only once the peak T cell response had passed.

The data were produced by immunoSEQ multiplex PCR, yet TCRdb's version contains in-frame clones alone and is incomplete. The sample yields 140,000 or so clones, 85% to 95% seen once. Material: peripheral blood, obtained after recovery from COVID-19. This chain connects TRBV9 to TRBJ1-1; no definite D call. The sequence came from an adult who had recovered from COVID-19. The CDR3 spells CASSVVPTREPTEAFF. The CDR3, as DNA: TGTGCCAGCAGCGTAGTCCCCACTAGGGAGCCCACTGAAGCTTTCTTT.